The 29 T cell receptor beta chains listed next were all sequenced from one sample in a study of blood T cells in healthy people across ages. A J-beta primer mix and a sample-barcoded 5' primer were used in a second PCR of roughly 7 to 12 cycles. TCRdb independently ran MiXCR on the 5' RACE reads; one entry per CDR3 protein. The sample includes approximately 580,000 distinct CDR3 sequences, about 24% of them seen just once. In addition, the sample was reused for a study of T cells of mothers and their children.

The sequencing input was blood. These receptor sequences come from a boy younger than 18 in good health.

In this sample, this clonotype turned up a few times. This chain links TRBV6-2 or TRBV6-3 with TRBJ2-5; 8 bases map to TRBD2. Matching the DNA end better, TRBJ2-1 makes the J call doubtful. The CDR3 loop spans 12 amino acids. Looked up from germline, CDR1 is MNHEY and CDR2 is SVGEGT. As DNA, the CDR3 is TGTGCCAGCTCCTCCGGGACTAGTGAGCAGTTCTTC. Residues: CASSSGTSEQFF.

This clonotype was detected only a few times. The V and J genes are TRBV20-1 and TRBJ2-3; D is unclear. The CDR3 sequence is 10 residues long. Germline lookup yields CDR1 DFQATT and CDR2 SNEGSKA (reference sequence). Between the trimmed V and J ends, which lost 6 bases and 2 bases, there was a span of 3 bases. CDR3 in DNA: TGCAGTGCCCTCACAGATACGCAGTATTTT. It encodes CSALTDTQYF.

This chain links TRBV7-9 with TRBJ2-5; 8 nucleotides match TRBD1. The J call is in doubt because the DNA end fits TRBJ2-7 better. Germline CDR1 is SEHNR and CDR2 is FQNEAQ (reference sequence). The CDR3 extends over 15 amino acids. The CDR3, as DNA: TGTGCCAGCAGCCGCCCAGGGGGCAGCTCCTACGAGCAGTACTTC. Protein sequence: CASSRPGGSSYEQYF.

The genes are TRBV20-1 and TRBJ2-3; D not certain. The germline V gene encodes CDR1 DFQATT and CDR2 SNEGSKA (reference sequence). V gave up 4 bases and J gave up 4 bases, with 18 bases separating them. The CDR3 has 15 residues. The CDR3, as DNA: TGCAGTGCTACTTTCGTATCCCTTGGTGCAGATACGCAGTATTTT. It is translated as CSATFVSLGADTQYF.

This clonotype has only a few counts. CDR3 in DNA: TGTGCCAGCAGCGTAGAAGACAGGGCCTTCTACGAGCAGTACTTC. Its protein is CASSVEDRAFYEQYF. The rearrangement uses TRBV9 and TRBJ2-7, with 7 bases that match TRBD1. Germline V gene data show CDR1 as SGDLS and CDR2 as YYNGEE. The CDR3 is made up of 15 amino acids. The V gene end was trimmed by 0 bases and the J gene end by 3 bases; junction bases not matched to a gene: 6.

This clonotype was picked up a small number of times. The J gene is TRBJ1-2, the V gene TRBV7-9; TRBD1 matches at 8 bases. The V segment lost 5 bases and the J segment 4 bases; nucleotides outside the gene matches: 9. The CDR3 runs to 15 residues. Germline V CDR1 and CDR2: SEHNR, FQNEAQ (reference sequence). CDR3 nucleotide sequence: TGTGCCAGCAGCCAGGGGGCAGGGGCCCTCTATGGCTACACCTTC. Protein product: CASSQGAGALYGYTF.

This clonotype has just a few counts. The junction departs from germline at one end; a sequencing error may be responsible. The chain is built from TRBV6-2 or TRBV6-3 and TRBJ2-7; D may be TRBD2 (5 bases). CDR3 length: 14 amino acids. The germline V gene has CDR1 MNHEY and CDR2 SVGEGT. This CDR3 reads CASSYGEQYSGLDF. DNA of the CDR3: TGTGCCAGCAGTTATGGGGAGCAGTACTCCGGGCTCGACTTC.

The rearrangement uses TRBV7-2 and TRBJ1-1; D gene uncertain. Germline V CDR1 and CDR2: SGHTA, FQGNSA. The CDR3 is 15 residues long. V was pared by 3 bases and J by 1 base, with 12 bases between. This CDR3 reads CASSLAGIENTEAFF. CDR3 coding DNA: TGTGCCAGCAGCTTGGCCGGGATAGAGAACACTGAAGCTTTCTTT.

V usage is TRBV27 and J usage is TRBJ2-5; TRBD1 might be the D (5 bases). The CDR3 runs 13 residues. Trimming removed 6 bases from V and 1 base from J, with 9 bases in between. Germline V CDR1 and CDR2: MNHEY, SMNVEV (reference sequence). The CDR3 region is CASRTDTQETQYF. The CDR3 DNA reads as TGTGCCAGCAGGACGGACACCCAAGAGACCCAGTACTTC.

The gene calls are TRBV3-1 and TRBJ2-7, with 7 bases lining up with TRBD1. The CDR3 consists of 13 residues. Trimming at V came to 1 base and at J to 6 bases, leaving 3 bases not matched to a gene. The germline gives CDR1 LGHDT, CDR2 YNNKEL (reference sequence). The CDR3 region has the DNA TGTGCCAGCAGCCAAGGAAACAGGGGCGAGCAGTACTTC. It yields the protein CASSQGNRGEQYF.

CDR3 protein: CASSITAGGPPNNEQFF. The CDR3, as DNA: TGTGCCAGCAGCATTACAGCGGGAGGGCCTCCCAACAATGAGCAGTTCTTC. This chain links TRBV11-2 with TRBJ2-1; 10 nucleotides agree with TRBD2. This CDR3 is 17 amino acids long. Looked up from germline, CDR1 is SGHAT and CDR2 is FQNNGV. Trimming cost V 5 bases and J 5 bases; bases outside gene matches: 12.

V and J are TRBV3-1 and TRBJ2-7; D remains unclear. The DNA matches TRBJ2-1 better at its end, which makes the J call doubtful. The CDR3 consists of 14 residues. CDR1 is LGHDT, CDR2 YNNKEL, per germline (reference sequence). DNA for the CDR3: TGTGCCAGCAGCCAAGATGTGGACCACAATGAGCAGTTCTTC. Its translation: CASSQDVDHNEQFF.

Points on this clonotype: A much bigger clone sits one base away, suggesting this may be a read error. V usage is TRBV20-1 and J usage is TRBJ2-7; a possible D gene is TRBD2 (7 bases). From germline, CDR1 is DFQATT and CDR2 SNEGSKA (reference sequence). The length of the CDR3 is 13 residues. In nucleotides, the CDR3 is TGCAGTGCTCAGCGGGACACCTCATACGGGCAGTACTTC. Translated, it gives CSAQRDTSYGQYF.

The chain joins TRBV28 to TRBJ2-2; perhaps TRBD1 as D (5 bases). Trimming shortened V by 11 bases and J by 4 bases, and 11 bases separated the two germline ends. Germline CDR1 MDHEN, CDR2 SYDVKM. This CDR3 contains 12 residues. CDR3: CALRRGTGELFF. For the CDR3, the DNA is TGTGCCCTCAGAAGGGGCACCGGGGAGCTGTTTTTT.

J is TRBJ2-1 and V is TRBV5-1, with TRBD1 identical over 9 bases. The V segment lost 2 bases and the J segment 8 bases; nucleotides outside the gene matches: 8. The V gene's germline CDR1 is SGHRS and CDR2 YFSETQ. This CDR3 contains 15 residues. CDR3 protein: CASSFKDRGMDEQFF. The CDR3 nucleotides are TGCGCCAGCAGCTTTAAGGACAGGGGCATGGATGAGCAGTTCTTC.

As DNA, the CDR3 is TGCGCCAGCAGCGAGGGGACAGTCGGCAATCAGCCCCAGCATTTT. Its protein product is CASSEGTVGNQPQHF. J is TRBJ1-5 and V is TRBV5-1; 7 bases are shared with TRBD1. This CDR3 comprises 15 residues. The junction had 6 bases not matched to a gene; V was cut back by 4 bases and J by 2 bases. Germline CDR1 and CDR2: SGHRS and YFSETQ.

The rearrangement joins TRBV9 to TRBJ2-3, with D perhaps TRBD1 or TRBD2 (6 bases each). The germline V gene has CDR1 SGDLS and CDR2 YYNGEE. The CDR3 length is 16 residues. Trimming shortened V by 0 bases and J by 1 base, and 12 bases separated the two germline ends. The CDR3, as DNA: TGTGCCAGCAGCGTAGCTGGGGGGCGAGGCACAGATACGCAGTATTTT. Residues: CASSVAGGRGTDTQYF.

Ten or more counts support this clonotype. The chain uses TRBV12-3 or TRBV12-4 and TRBJ2-4; a possible D gene is TRBD1 (5 bases). V shed 5 bases and J shed 0 bases, with 17 bases lying between them. The CDR3 is 17 residues long. The CDR3 sequence is CASSPLGVTIAKNIQYF. CDR3 DNA sequence: TGTGCCAGCAGTCCGCTAGGGGTTACGATAGCCAAAAACATTCAGTACTTC.

V usage is TRBV29-1 and J usage is TRBJ2-3; weak D call: TRBD1 (5 bases). The CDR3 has 14 residues. Trimming cost V 4 bases and J 1 base, with 12 bases left between them. Germline values: CDR1 SQVTM, CDR2 ANQGSEA. Written as DNA, the CDR3 is TGCAGCGTTGTAGGGGAATCGGGCACAGATACGCAGTATTTT. Protein sequence: CSVVGESGTDTQYF.

The V call is TRBV12-3 or TRBV12-4, the J call TRBJ1-5; TRBD1 matches at 7 bases. Germline trimming cut 3 bases from V and 6 bases from J; bases unmatched to any gene: 5. This CDR3 comprises 14 residues. In DNA, the CDR3 is TGTGCCAGCAGTTTCAGACAGGGAATTCAGCCCCAGCATTTT. It specifies CASSFRQGIQPQHF.

This rearrangement joins TRBV24-1 to TRBJ2-3; D unresolved. The CDR3 is 13 amino acids. Trimming shortened V by 0 bases and J by 6 bases, and 6 bases separated the two germline ends. The germline V gene has CDR1 KGHDR and CDR2 SFDVKD. The CDR3 loop reads CATSDLEADTQYF. The DNA for the CDR3 is TGTGCCACCAGTGATTTGGAGGCGGATACGCAGTATTTT.

The CDR3 protein is CASSFHYVEVEDKGNTGELFF. CDR3 coding DNA: TGTGCCAGCAGTTTTCACTACGTCGAGGTGGAGGACAAAGGAAACACCGGGGAGCTGTTTTTT. The chain couples TRBV12-3 or TRBV12-4 to TRBJ2-2; D possibly uses TRBD1 or TRBD2 (5 bases each). The CDR3 runs 21 residues. V was pared by 3 bases and J by 2 bases, with 28 bases between.

The rearrangement uses TRBV4-1 and TRBJ2-5; tentative D call: TRBD2 (5 bases). From germline, CDR1 is MGHRA and CDR2 YSYEKL. Trimming left V 4 bases short and J 4 bases short, with 13 bases between. This CDR3 is 14 amino acids long. The CDR3 DNA reads TGCGCCAGCAGCCCTTTCGATGGAGGAGAGACCCAGTACTTC. Translation gives CASSPFDGGETQYF.

The V call is TRBV20-1, the J call TRBJ2-1; TRBD1 or TRBD2 may be the D gene (6 bases each). Germline values: CDR1 DFQATT, CDR2 SNEGSKA (reference sequence). This CDR3 is built from 11 residues. The V end lost 3 bases, the J end lost 15 bases, and 15 bases lay between the germline ends. The CDR3 sequence: CSARVGGLTFF. In DNA, the CDR3 is TGCAGTGCTAGGGTAGGGGGACTGACGTTCTTC.

A few counts support this clonotype. The V gene is TRBV20-1, the J gene TRBJ2-7, with D maybe TRBD2 (6 bases). The V gene lost 2 bases and the J gene lost 7 bases, with 15 bases spanning the gap. This CDR3 has 13 amino acids. Germline CDR1 and CDR2: DFQATT and SNEGSKA (reference sequence). CDR3 in amino acids: CSARTAGPWEQYF. The CDR3 coding sequence is TGCAGTGCTAGAACTGCGGGGCCGTGGGAGCAGTACTTC.

The chain uses TRBV20-1 and TRBJ2-5, with no clear D. The J call is in doubt because the DNA end fits TRBJ2-7 better. This CDR3 has 11 amino acids. The germline V gene encodes CDR1 DFQATT and CDR2 SNEGSKA (reference sequence). Here the CDR3 reads CSARLTGEQYF. The CDR3 coding sequence is TGCAGTGCTAGACTTACGGGCGAGCAGTACTTC.

This chain uses TRBV18 with TRBJ2-5; D call uncertain. With 2 bases removed from V and 5 bases from J, the gap between germline ends came to 9 bases. The CDR3 spans 13 residues. Germline CDR1 is KGHSH and CDR2 is LQKENI. The CDR3 nucleotides are TGTGCCAGCTCACCAGGCGCGGCGGAGACCCAGTACTTC. Translating gives CASSPGAAETQYF.

J is TRBJ2-3 and V is TRBV4-3; TRBD2 agrees at 7 bases. J lost 2 bases, V lost 4 bases, and 12 bases had no gene match. Germline-derived CDR1 and CDR2 are LGHNA and YSLEER. The CDR3 is made up of 17 amino acids. Written as DNA, the CDR3 is TGCGCCAGCAGCCCCCAGGCAACTAGCGCAATCACAGATACGCAGTATTTT. Translation gives CASSPQATSAITDTQYF.

V and J are TRBV4-1 and TRBJ2-7; 9 nucleotides match TRBD2. Germline values: CDR1 MGHRA, CDR2 YSYEKL. V was pared by 0 bases and J by 2 bases, with 5 bases of the junction left unmatched. There are 16 residues in the CDR3. The CDR3 coding sequence is TGCGCCAGCAGCCAAGATGAGCTAGCGGGAACCTACGAGCAGTACTTC. Encoded protein: CASSQDELAGTYEQYF.